The 28 T cell receptor beta chains below come from one sample, sequenced in a study of radiotherapy plus CTLA-4 blockade in lung cancer. Data came from immunoSEQ multiplex PCR; TCRdb stores just in-frame clones and leaves some out. The sample lists about 62,000 clones, approximately 76% seen once, with 2.9% in the top ten. The starting material was peripheral blood, obtained from a patient treated with radiotherapy plus ipilimumab. Every receptor here comes from a human donor with non-small cell lung cancer who had a complete response to radiotherapy plus ipilimumab.

The chain joins TRBV11-2 to TRBJ1-3; TRBD1 matches at 9 bases. In germline, CDR1 is SGHAT, CDR2 FQNNGV. The CDR3 contains 16 residues. V lost 5 bases and J lost 7; bases outside the gene matches: 12. CDR3 nucleotides: TGTGCCAGCAGCAAAACCGGGACAGGGATTCTTAACACCATATATTTT. This gives the protein CASSKTGTGILNTIYF.

The chain links TRBV12-5 to TRBJ2-3; TRBD2 agrees at 8 bases. The germline gives CDR1 LGHNT, CDR2 FRNRAP. Losses at the gene ends were 3 bases for V and 3 bases for J; bases not matched to a gene: 5. The CDR3 has 15 amino acids. For the CDR3, the DNA is TGTGCTAGTGGTTTAGGACTAGCCGGGACAGATACGCAGTATTTT. Encoded protein: CASGLGLAGTDTQYF. Filled out from reference TRBV12-5 and TRBJ2-3, the complete variable domain reads DARVTQTPRHKVTEMGQEVTMRCQPILGHNTVFWYRQTMMQGLELLAYFRNRAPLDDSGMPKDRFSAEMPDATLATLKIQPSEPRDSAVYFCASGLGLAGTDTQYFGPGTRLTVL.

This clone was found once. The chain links TRBV28 to TRBJ2-7; 7 bases map to TRBD1. The CDR3 totals 16 residues. Trimming removed 5 bases from V and 2 bases from J; junction bases left unmatched: 12. Germline assignment: CDR1 MDHEN and CDR2 SYDVKM. The CDR3 DNA reads TGTGCCAGCAGTGAGACCGGGACAGATAGAACCTACGAGCAGTACTTC. This gives the protein CASSETGTDRTYEQYF.

The J gene is TRBJ1-1, the V gene TRBV2; D remains ambiguous. In germline, CDR1 is SNHLY, CDR2 FYNNEI. Trimming removed 6 bases at V and 0 bases at J, with 23 bases between. CDR3 length equals 18 residues. CDR3 in amino acids: CASSSMDSSLSMNTEAFF. CDR3 nucleotides: TGTGCCAGCAGCTCCATGGACTCCAGCCTTTCCATGAACACTGAAGCTTTCTTT.

This clone was detected only a few times. This chain uses TRBV7-9 with TRBJ1-1; D remains ambiguous. V shed 3 bases and J shed 1 base, with 6 bases lying between them. Per the germline V gene, CDR1 is SEHNR and CDR2 is FQNEAQ (reference sequence). This CDR3 comprises 13 residues. The CDR3 loop is CASSFAENTEAFF. In nucleotides, the CDR3 is TGTGCCAGCAGCTTCGCGGAGAACACTGAAGCTTTCTTT.

The chain is built from TRBV7-6 and TRBJ2-5; a possible D gene is TRBD2 (5 bases). V was cut by 5 bases and J by 7 bases, with 14 bases left in between. This CDR3 region has 13 residues. Germline V lookup: CDR1 SGHVS, CDR2 FNYEAQ. The CDR3 region is CASSVGVGGTQYF. The CDR3 DNA follows: TGTGCCAGCAGCGTGGGAGTTGGTGGGACCCAGTACTTC.

The chain is built from TRBV29-1 and TRBJ2-7, with 7 nucleotides matching TRBD1. V shed 4 bases, J shed 2 bases, and the junction held 2 bases outside the gene matches. Germline V gives CDR1 SQVTM, CDR2 ANQGSEA. The CDR3 is 12 amino acids. For the CDR3, the DNA is TGCAGCGTTGTCCAGGGGGCCTACGAGCAGTACTTC. It translates to CSVVQGAYEQYF.

The chain is built from TRBV27 and TRBJ2-7; 11 bases match TRBD2. The CDR3 has 14 residues. Germline loops: CDR1 MNHEY, CDR2 SMNVEV (reference sequence). The V segment lost 5 bases and the J segment 4 bases; nucleotides outside the gene matches: 4. CDR3 coding DNA: TGTGCCAGCAGTCCGGGACTAGCGGCATACGAGCAGTACTTC. Its protein is CASSPGLAAYEQYF.

This chain joins TRBV6-5 and TRBJ1-1; 8 nucleotides align to TRBD1. The CDR3 sequence is 12 residues long. Germline V gene sequence: CDR1 MNHEY, CDR2 SVGAGI. Unmatched junction bases numbered 3, after V lost 7 bases and J lost 5 bases. This chain's CDR3 is CASTGQGTEAFF. CDR3 nucleotides: TGTGCCAGCACAGGACAGGGAACTGAAGCTTTCTTT.

The CDR3 region is CASGASTGGGLYGYTF. CDR3 nucleotide sequence: TGTGCCAGCGGGGCTAGTACAGGGGGCGGGTTGTATGGCTACACCTTC. The V gene is TRBV5-4, the J gene TRBJ1-2; 9 nucleotides agree with TRBD1. The CDR3 runs to 16 residues. CDR1 and CDR2 from the germline V gene are SGHNT and YYREEE (reference sequence). The junction had 15 bases not matched to a gene; V was cut back by 7 bases and J by 5 bases.

This chain links TRBV4-3 with TRBJ1-5, with D uncertain. Trimming took 0 bases from V and 5 from J, leaving 11 bases between them. Per the germline V gene, CDR1 is LGHNA and CDR2 is YSLEER. This CDR3 is 15 amino acids long. CDR3 loop: CASSQEVQYDQPQHF. CDR3 in DNA: TGCGCCAGCAGCCAAGAGGTCCAGTATGATCAGCCCCAGCATTTT.

The gene calls are TRBV7-2 and TRBJ2-1; 10 nucleotides match TRBD2. CDR3 length equals 16 residues. Germline values: CDR1 SGHTA, CDR2 FQGNSA. Trimming took 5 bases from V and 7 from J; bases not matched to a gene: 11. The CDR3 DNA reads as TGTGCCAGCAGCCACGGTTGGCTAGCGGGAGCAAATGAGCAGTTCTTC. Its protein product is CASSHGWLAGANEQFF.

This sequence joins TRBV7-2 and TRBJ2-7; D possibly corresponds to TRBD1 (6 bases). Germline values: CDR1 SGHTA, CDR2 FQGNSA. The CDR3 contains 13 residues. With 5 bases removed from V and 3 bases from J, the gap between germline ends came to 11 bases. For the CDR3, the DNA is TGTGCCAGCAGCCTAGGCAGGGGCTACGAGCAGTACTTC. It codes for CASSLGRGYEQYF.

The chain carries TRBV30 and TRBJ2-7, with 10 positions matching TRBD2. Trimming removed 0 bases from V and 7 bases from J; junction bases left unmatched: 9. The CDR3 consists of 15 residues. The germline V gene has CDR1 GTSNPN and CDR2 SVGIG (reference sequence). The CDR3 nucleotides read TGTGCCTGGAGTGTAAGGGCTAGCGGGAGTGGAGAGCAGTACTTC. Its translation is CAWSVRASGSGEQYF.

The gene calls are TRBV9 and TRBJ1-6; D is possibly TRBD1 (5 bases). V was clipped by 2 bases and J by 13 bases, with 19 bases between them. CDR3 length equals 15 residues. Germline values: CDR1 SGDLS, CDR2 YYNGEE. The CDR3 region is CASSVEGVPFHPLHF. The CDR3 DNA sequence: TGTGCCAGCAGCGTTGAAGGGGTCCCCTTCCATCCCCTCCACTTT.

The rearrangement links TRBV19 to TRBJ1-5, with TRBD1 identical over 8 bases. The CDR3 loop spans 14 amino acids. Germline V gene sequence: CDR1 LNHDA, CDR2 SQIVND (reference sequence). V trimming: 10 bases; J trimming: 6 bases; junction bases outside the gene matches: 11. CDR3 in amino acids: CAIKDREYGQPQHF. CDR3 nucleotide sequence: TGTGCCATCAAGGACAGGGAGTATGGTCAGCCCCAGCATTTT.

The chain carries TRBV21-1 and TRBJ1-2; TRBD1 reflects the table's D call only, with no check against the DNA. TRBV21-1 is labeled a pseudogene. CDR3 length: 15 residues. CDR3 bases: TGTGCCAGCAGCAAAGGCTGCGACAGGGGGCCTGGCTACACCTTC. Its translation is CASSKGCDRGPGYTF.

The chain joins TRBV6-1 to TRBJ2-3; 8 nucleotides line up with TRBD2. In germline, CDR1 is MNHNS, CDR2 SASEGT. The CDR3 length is 14 residues. Germline trimming cut 8 bases from V and 0 bases from J; bases unmatched to any gene: 4. The CDR3: CASLSGASTDTQYF. The CDR3 nucleotides read TGTGCCAGCCTTAGCGGGGCTAGCACAGATACGCAGTATTTT.

Here the CDR3 reads CASSYGVSYEQYF. As DNA, the CDR3 is TGTGCCAGCAGCTACGGGGTTTCCTACGAGCAGTACTTC. V is TRBV5-4 and J is TRBJ2-7; perhaps TRBD2 as D (5 bases). The CDR3 is 13 amino acids. Germline lookup yields CDR1 SGHNT and CDR2 YYREEE (reference sequence). V was trimmed by 3 bases and J by 1 base, leaving 8 bases between them.

This clone was found once. The chain recombines TRBV7-2 with TRBJ2-2; unclear D gene. Trimming pared 0 bases from V and 1 base from J, leaving 3 bases between. The germline gives CDR1 SGHTA, CDR2 FQGNSA. The CDR3 length is 14 residues. The CDR3 is CASSLAMNTGELFF. CDR3 coding DNA: TGTGCCAGCAGCTTAGCCATGAACACCGGGGAGCTGTTTTTT. Full variable domain (outside the CDR3, taken from reference TRBV7-2 and TRBJ2-2): GAGVSQSPSNKVTEKGKDVELRCDPISGHTALYWYRQSLGQGLEFLIYFQGNSAPDKSGLPSDRFSAERTGGSVSTLTIQRTQQEDSAVYLCASSLAMNTGELFFGEGSRLTVL.

This clone has only a few counts. The chain carries TRBV5-8 and TRBJ1-5, with a weak D call TRBD1 (5 bases). The CDR3 consists of 16 residues. CDR1 SGHTS and CDR2 YDEGEE come from the germline V gene. V lost 2 bases, J lost 0 bases, and 12 bases lay in between. CDR3 sequence reads: CASSLSAGGSNQPQHF. CDR3 in DNA: TGTGCCAGCAGCTTATCCGCCGGGGGTAGCAATCAGCCCCAGCATTTT.

V gene TRBV13 combines with J gene TRBJ2-7; no clear D. CDR1 and CDR2 from the germline V gene are PRHDT and FYEKMQ (reference sequence). The CDR3 is made up of 12 amino acids. Trimming left V 2 bases short and J 2 bases short, with 4 bases between. The CDR3 reads CASSLRAYEQYF. CDR3 nucleotide sequence: TGTGCCAGCAGCTTACGAGCCTACGAGCAGTACTTC.

This rearrangement joins TRBV16 to TRBJ2-5; 9 nucleotides line up with TRBD2. The DNA end lines up better with TRBJ2-7; the J call may be wrong. Germline V gives CDR1 KGHSY, CDR2 FQNENV. This CDR3 comprises 15 residues. This CDR3 is CASSQWRGGGDEQYF. The CDR3 coding sequence is TGTGCCAGCAGCCAATGGCGGGGGGGCGGCGACGAGCAGTACTTC.

The rearrangement joins TRBV7-8 to TRBJ2-4; TRBD2 matches at 8 bases. Per germline, CDR1 SGHVS and CDR2 FQNEAQ. Trimming removed 3 bases from V and 2 bases from J; junction bases left unmatched: 6. CDR3 size: 16 residues. The CDR3 bases are TGTGCCAGCAGCTTCGGGACTAGTGAACCCAAAAACATTCAGTACTTC. This codes for CASSFGTSEPKNIQYF.

V usage is TRBV7-6 and J usage is TRBJ2-2; D remains ambiguous. V gave up 1 base and J gave up 6 bases, with 6 bases separating them. Looked up from germline, CDR1 is SGHVS and CDR2 is FNYEAQ. The CDR3 length is 13 residues. In DNA, the CDR3 is TGTGCCAGCAGCTTAGTCGCGCCCGGGGAGCTGTTTTTT. Translation gives CASSLVAPGELFF.

This chain connects TRBV5-6 to TRBJ1-4, with D tentatively TRBD1 (5 bases). CDR3 length: 15 residues. V lost 0 bases and J lost 5, with 11 bases in between. The V gene's germline CDR1 is SGHDT and CDR2 YYEEEE. CDR3 nucleotide sequence: TGTGCCAGCAGCTTGGCCCAGTCAGGGAATGAAAAACTGTTTTTT. This encodes CASSLAQSGNEKLFF.

This chain joins TRBV7-3 and TRBJ2-1, with D perhaps matching TRBD2 (5 bases). Germline CDR1 SGHTA, CDR2 FQGTGA. With 2 bases removed from V and 6 bases from J, the gap between germline ends came to 8 bases. The CDR3 loop spans 13 amino acids. CDR3 loop: CASSLQRGNEQFF. The CDR3 region has the DNA TGTGCCAGCAGCTTACAACGGGGCAATGAGCAGTTCTTC.

The chain links TRBV6-5 to TRBJ2-2; the match to TRBD1 covers 8 bases. The V segment lost 4 bases and the J segment 2 bases; nucleotides outside the gene matches: 3. The length of the CDR3 is 15 residues. Germline V gene lookup returns CDR1 MNHEY and CDR2 SVGAGI. The DNA of the CDR3 is TGTGCCAGCAGTTTCGACAGGGGAAACACCGGGGAGCTGTTTTTT. Amino acids: CASSFDRGNTGELFF.